The sequence of this T cell receptor (beta chain) was determined in a study of T cells in Graves' hyperthyroidism and ophthalmopathy. Across the whole study: Peripheral blood specimens were obtained at initial diagnosis, prior to any treatment.

General study results and limits: Ophthalmopathy was model-predicted a median about six months pre-onset.

The hyperthyroidism was newly diagnosed and had lasted under 2 months; the patients were aged 18 to 65. It was RNA transcripts that yielded the amplified TCR beta CDR3 regions. The study used the HTBI primer set for a first-round RT-PCR of the TCR CDR3. Each CDR3 protein is one row after TCRdb ran MiXCR on the multiplex PCR reads. The sample has about 150,000 distinct CDR3 sequences, over 20% seen once. This clonotype was counted ten times or more. Its antigen is undetermined. V lost 0 bases and J 11 bases, leaving 23 bases between the germline ends. Germline V CDR1 and CDR2: LGHDT, YNNKEL (reference sequence). This CDR3 has 18 amino acids.

The TCR comes from a woman in her forties or fifties with Graves' hyperthyroidism that later progressed to Graves' ophthalmopathy. This sequence joins TRBV3-1 and TRBJ1-6; D call uncertain. Material: blood. The CDR3 nucleotides read TGTGCCAGCAGCCAAGAACGACTAGGCTCGAATTGGTATCCACCCCTCCACTTT. Its translation is CASSQERLGSNWYPPLHF.